The 24 T cell receptor beta chains given below trace back to one sample, sequenced in a study of blood T cell repertoires in COVID-19. Generated by immunoSEQ multiplex PCR, the TCRdb table keeps only in-frame clones and is missing some. The sample yields 110,000 to 150,000 clones, 79% seen once. Source material: peripheral blood. The receptors here all came from a man in his fifties or sixties with active or convalescent COVID-19.

This chain joins TRBV19 and TRBJ2-7; D is perhaps TRBD2 (6 bases). V lost 0 bases, J lost 4 bases, and 10 bases lay in between. This CDR3 comprises 14 residues. Germline V lookup: CDR1 LNHDA, CDR2 SQIVND (reference sequence). CDR3 nucleotides: TGTGCCAGTAGTATAGACGGGACTTTATACGAGCAGTACTTC. Translated, it gives CASSIDGTLYEQYF.

This rearrangement joins TRBV3-1 (or the pseudogene TRBV3-2) to TRBJ1-4, with D possibly matching TRBD1 (5 bases). V lost 4 bases and J lost 7, with 16 bases in between. There are 15 residues in the CDR3. Germline loops: CDR1 LGHDT, CDR2 YNNKEL (reference sequence). CDR3 loop: CASSPRRGFREKLFF. As DNA, the CDR3 is TGTGCCAGCAGCCCTCGGCGGGGCTTTCGTGAAAAACTGTTTTTT.

V and J are TRBV5-4 and TRBJ2-1; TRBD2 matches at 9 bases. J was trimmed by 6 bases and V by 4 bases; bases with no gene match: 11. The CDR3 covers 16 residues. Germline loops: CDR1 SGHNT, CDR2 YYREEE (reference sequence). The CDR3 sequence: CASSVAPLAGINEQFF. For the CDR3, the DNA is TGTGCCAGCAGCGTGGCCCCTCTAGCGGGAATCAATGAGCAGTTCTTC.

This chain joins TRBV5-8 and TRBJ1-5; TRBD1 is a possible D gene (6 bases). Between the trimmed V and J ends, which lost 5 bases and 3 bases, there was a span of 12 bases. The germline CDR1 and CDR2 sequences are SGHTS and YDEGEE. The CDR3 runs 14 residues. In nucleotides, the CDR3 is TGTGCCAGCAGTATTCGACAGGTCAATCAGCCCCAGCATTTT. It encodes CASSIRQVNQPQHF.

This rearrangement joins TRBV11-3 to TRBJ2-7, with D maybe TRBD1 (6 bases). The CDR3 extends over 13 amino acids. The germline V and J ends were trimmed by 4 bases and 6 bases, with 13 bases remaining between them. The germline V gene has CDR1 SGHNT and CDR2 YENEEA. The DNA of the CDR3 is TGTGCCAGCAGCTCAACAGGGTACGGCGAGCAGTACTTC. Protein sequence: CASSSTGYGEQYF.

V and J are TRBV15 and TRBJ2-7; 8 bases align to TRBD2. Germline loops: CDR1 LNHNV, CDR2 YYDKDF (reference sequence). The CDR3 extends over 14 amino acids. J was trimmed by 7 bases and V by 0 bases; bases with no gene match: 5. The CDR3 loop is CATSREREVGEQYF. The DNA of the CDR3 is TGTGCCACCAGCAGAGAGCGGGAGGTAGGGGAGCAGTACTTC.

This sequence joins TRBV27 and TRBJ2-1; 8 bases match TRBD2. This CDR3 spans 14 amino acids. Germline loops: CDR1 MNHEY, CDR2 SMNVEV (reference sequence). With V trimmed by 2 bases and J by 6 bases, 3 bases remained unmatched. The CDR3 nucleotides are TGTGCCAGCAGTTTAACCGGGAGGGCCAATGAGCAGTTCTTC. This encodes CASSLTGRANEQFF.

The sample holds many counts of this clone. The rearrangement uses TRBV7-9 and TRBJ2-3; D possibly corresponds to TRBD2 (6 bases). V lost 6 bases to trimming and J lost 0 bases, with 13 bases between them. Germline CDR1 reads SEHNR; CDR2 reads FQNEAQ (reference sequence). This CDR3 has 15 amino acids. The CDR3 DNA follows: TGTGCCAGCAGTTTGGGACTCCTTAGCACAGATACGCAGTATTTT. Encoded protein: CASSLGLLSTDTQYF. The full variable domain, with the rest looked up from reference TRBV7-9 and TRBJ2-3, is DTGVSQNPRHKITKRGQNVTFRCDPISEHNRLYWYRQTLGQGPEFLTYFQNEAQLEKSRLLSDRFSAERPKGSFSTLEIQRTEQGDSAMYLCASSLGLLSTDTQYFGPGTRLTVL.

This chain uses TRBV12-3 or TRBV12-4 with TRBJ2-7; 11 positions agree with TRBD2. The CDR3 consists of 11 residues. The CDR3 DNA reads as TGTGCTAGCGGGAGGGCCTACGAGCAGTACTTC. It yields the protein CASGRAYEQYF.

This chain connects TRBV19 to TRBJ2-6, with a tentative D call TRBD1 (6 bases). There are 14 residues in the CDR3. In germline, CDR1 is LNHDA, CDR2 SQIVND (reference sequence). V shed 6 bases and J shed 4 bases, with 10 bases lying between them. In DNA form, the CDR3 reads TGTGCCAGTAGCACAGGGAGCGGGGCCAACGTCCTGACTTTC. It is translated as CASSTGSGANVLTF.

The CDR3: CASSPRGGETQYF. CDR3 coding DNA: TGCGCCAGCAGCCCCAGGGGCGGGGAGACCCAGTACTTC. V gene TRBV4-1 combines with J gene TRBJ2-5; possibly TRBD1 for D (6 bases). V lost 4 bases, J lost 5 bases, and 11 bases lay in between. The CDR3 is 13 residues long. Germline assignment: CDR1 MGHRA and CDR2 YSYEKL.

V gene TRBV4-1 combines with J gene TRBJ1-2, with D unresolved. The CDR3 spans 14 residues. V lost 3 bases and J lost 5, with 13 bases in between. Germline lookup yields CDR1 MGHRA and CDR2 YSYEKL. The CDR3 nucleotides are TGCGCCAGCAGCCAGGAGACGGTAGGATATGGCTACACCTTC. It is translated as CASSQETVGYGYTF.

This clone has just a few counts. J is TRBJ2-3 and V is TRBV4-1; 12 bases line up with TRBD2. The junction had 2 bases not matched to a gene; V was cut back by 0 bases and J by 4 bases. The CDR3 is 16 residues long. The germline CDR1 and CDR2 sequences are MGHRA and YSYEKL. The CDR3 sequence: CASSQDLAGGPDTQYF. The CDR3 DNA reads as TGCGCCAGCAGCCAAGACCTAGCGGGAGGGCCAGATACGCAGTATTTT.

The J gene is TRBJ2-7, the V gene TRBV5-1, with TRBD1 as a possible D gene (5 bases). V dropped 0 bases and J dropped 9 bases, with 16 bases sitting between them. The CDR3 spans 14 residues. CDR1 SGHRS and CDR2 YFSETQ come from the germline V gene. CDR3 loop: CASSLATDKSGQYF. CDR3 DNA sequence: TGCGCCAGCAGCTTGGCCACGGACAAGAGTGGGCAGTACTTC.

The genes are TRBV5-1 and TRBJ2-5; D is ambiguous. V dropped 2 bases and J dropped 2 bases, with 7 bases sitting between them. Looked up from germline, CDR1 is SGHRS and CDR2 is YFSETQ. The CDR3 totals 13 residues. The CDR3 nucleotides are TGCGCCAGCAGCTTCAGCGCGCAAGAGACCCAGTACTTC. Translation: CASSFSAQETQYF.

V gene TRBV2 combines with J gene TRBJ2-7; 11 bases agree with TRBD2. The CDR3 loop spans 15 amino acids. V shed 5 bases and J 6 bases; nucleotides not matched to a gene: 9. The germline V gene has CDR1 SNHLY and CDR2 FYNNEI. The CDR3 protein is CASSSTSGSTTEQYF. The CDR3 coding sequence is TGTGCCAGCAGTTCCACTAGCGGGAGTACTACCGAGCAGTACTTC.

The chain carries TRBV7-3 and TRBJ1-2, with 8 bases lining up with TRBD1. CDR3 length equals 16 residues. Germline V gene data show CDR1 as SGHTA and CDR2 as FQGTGA. Trimming removed 0 bases from V and 7 bases from J; junction bases left unmatched: 10. The CDR3, as DNA: TGTGCCAGCAGCTTAACCCCAGACAGGGGTGTGGGTGGCTACACCTTC. Protein: CASSLTPDRGVGGYTF.

This clone occurred a few times. The chain carries TRBV7-9 and TRBJ2-7, with 7 bases that match TRBD1. Germline lookup yields CDR1 SEHNR and CDR2 FQNEAQ (reference sequence). With 5 bases clipped from V and 0 bases from J, the junction kept 4 bases outside the gene matches. The CDR3 is 14 amino acids. The CDR3 DNA reads as TGTGCCAGCAGCCTGGGACAGAGCTCCTACGAGCAGTACTTC. Its translation is CASSLGQSSYEQYF.

The chain has TRBV20-1 and TRBJ1-3, with D perhaps TRBD1 (6 bases). V dropped 3 bases and J dropped 4 bases, with 16 bases sitting between them. There are 15 residues in the CDR3. Germline CDR1 reads DFQATT; CDR2 reads SNEGSKA (reference sequence). CDR3 in DNA: TGCAGTGCTAGTACCCCAACAACAGGGGGAAACACCATATATTTT. Translation: CSASTPTTGGNTIYF.

The chain uses TRBV29-1 and TRBJ1-1; 9 bases are a match to TRBD1. CDR1 is SQVTM and CDR2 is ANQGSEA in the germline V gene. CDR3 size: 14 residues. V was clipped by 5 bases and J by 4 bases; unmatched bases: 8. The CDR3 region is CSVLPGQGGTEAFF. The CDR3 nucleotides read TGCAGCGTTTTACCGGGACAGGGAGGCACTGAAGCTTTCTTT.

The chain couples TRBV13 to TRBJ2-3; TRBD2 agrees at 8 bases. The CDR3 covers 15 residues. CDR1 is PRHDT and CDR2 is FYEKMQ in the germline V gene (reference sequence). After removal of 1 base from V and 2 bases from J, the junction contained 2 bases not matched to a gene. This chain's CDR3 is CASSLELAVTDTQYF. The CDR3 DNA sequence: TGTGCCAGCAGCTTAGAACTAGCGGTCACAGATACGCAGTATTTT. Looking up the rest from reference TRBV13 and TRBJ2-3 gives the full variable domain: AAGVIQSPRHLIKEKRETATLKCYPIPRHDTVYWYQQGPGQDPQFLISFYEKMQSDKGSIPDRFSAQQFSDYHSELNMSSLELGDSALYFCASSLELAVTDTQYFGPGTRLTVL.

This clone has a single count. The chain is built from TRBV27 and TRBJ1-4; 12 bases agree with TRBD1. The CDR3 runs to 16 residues. Trimming took 1 base from V and 7 from J; bases not matched to a gene: 4. From germline, CDR1 is MNHEY and CDR2 SMNVEV (reference sequence). The CDR3 protein is CASSLLGQGAGEKLFF. DNA of the CDR3: TGTGCCAGCAGTTTATTGGGACAGGGGGCGGGTGAAAAACTGTTTTTT.

V and J are TRBV2 and TRBJ1-2; D gene ambiguous. This CDR3 is 15 amino acids long. The germline gives CDR1 SNHLY, CDR2 FYNNEI. V lost 6 bases and J lost 4, with 18 bases in between. The CDR3 here is CASSLGTAEPYGYTF. The CDR3 DNA reads as TGTGCCAGCAGCCTAGGTACGGCGGAACCCTATGGCTACACCTTC.

The rearrangement links TRBV7-3 to TRBJ2-3; D is unresolved. Germline CDR1 and CDR2: SGHTA and FQGTGA. Trimming stripped 4 bases from V and 6 bases from J, with 8 bases between. The CDR3 has 12 residues. CDR3: CASSSEWDTQYF. The CDR3 coding sequence is TGTGCCAGCAGCTCCGAGTGGGATACGCAGTATTTT.